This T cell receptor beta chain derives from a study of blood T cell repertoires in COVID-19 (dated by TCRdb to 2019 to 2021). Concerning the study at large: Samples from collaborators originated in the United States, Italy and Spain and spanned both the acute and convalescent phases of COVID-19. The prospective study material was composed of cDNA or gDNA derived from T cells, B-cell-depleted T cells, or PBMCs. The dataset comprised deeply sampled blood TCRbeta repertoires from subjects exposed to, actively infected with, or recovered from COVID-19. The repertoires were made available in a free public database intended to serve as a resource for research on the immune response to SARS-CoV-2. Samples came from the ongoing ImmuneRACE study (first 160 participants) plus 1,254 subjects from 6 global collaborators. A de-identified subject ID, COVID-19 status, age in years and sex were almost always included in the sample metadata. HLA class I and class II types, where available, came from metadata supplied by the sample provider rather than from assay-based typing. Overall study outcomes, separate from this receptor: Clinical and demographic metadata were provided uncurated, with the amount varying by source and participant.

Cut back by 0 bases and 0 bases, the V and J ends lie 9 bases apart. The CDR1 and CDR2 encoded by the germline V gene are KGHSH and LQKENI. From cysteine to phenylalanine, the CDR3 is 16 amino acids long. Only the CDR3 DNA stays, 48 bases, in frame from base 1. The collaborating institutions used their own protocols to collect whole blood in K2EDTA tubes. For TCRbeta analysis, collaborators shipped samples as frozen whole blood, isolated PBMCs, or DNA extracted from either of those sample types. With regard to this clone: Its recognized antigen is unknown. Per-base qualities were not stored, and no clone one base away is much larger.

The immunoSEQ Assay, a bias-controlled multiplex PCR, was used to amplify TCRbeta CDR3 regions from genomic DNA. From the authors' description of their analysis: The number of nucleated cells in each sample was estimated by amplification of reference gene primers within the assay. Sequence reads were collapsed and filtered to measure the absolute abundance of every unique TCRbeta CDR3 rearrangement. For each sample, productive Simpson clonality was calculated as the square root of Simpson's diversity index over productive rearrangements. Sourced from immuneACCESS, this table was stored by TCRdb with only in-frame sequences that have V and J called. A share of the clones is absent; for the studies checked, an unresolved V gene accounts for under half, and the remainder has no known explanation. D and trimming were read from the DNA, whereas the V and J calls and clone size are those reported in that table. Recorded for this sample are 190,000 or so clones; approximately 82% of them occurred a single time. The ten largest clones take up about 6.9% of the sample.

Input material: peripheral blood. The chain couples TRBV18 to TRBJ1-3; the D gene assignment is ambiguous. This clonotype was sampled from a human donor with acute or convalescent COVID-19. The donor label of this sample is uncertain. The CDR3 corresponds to CASSPPNSFSGNTIYF. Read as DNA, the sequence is TGTGCCAGCTCACCACCGAACAGCTTCTCTGGAAACACCATATATTTT.